The sample holds many counts of the clone carrying this T cell receptor (delta chain). A single base is all that separates this from a far larger clone, so a read error is likely. Different DNA sequences within this sample yield the same CDR3. The CDR3 spans 21 residues. CDR1 and CDR2 from the germline V gene are GEAIGNYY and EKD. TCRdb redid clone calling on the multiplex PCR reads using CATT. The table has roughly 90,000 delta-chain clones, over 0.9% seen once. Vgamma9/Vdelta2+ and Vdelta2-negative gammadelta T cells were flow-sorted from PBMC for bulk sequencing. The data derive from a study of γδ T cells in repeated Plasmodium falciparum infection. Whole-study context: Samples were taken at baseline, before some infections, and 21 days after each. Malian repertoires were sampled cross-sectionally without transmission and longitudinally through febrile malaria.

The chain recombines TRDV2 with TRDJ1; 7 nucleotides match TRDD2. Sequencing used gamma-delta T cells from blood. The TCR comes from a pool of human donors (malaria-infected and uninfected, not separated). CDR3 in amino acids: CACDTVSYAEGRPSYTDKLIF. Written as DNA, the CDR3 is TGTGCCTGCGACACAGTTTCCTACGCTGAAGGGCGGCCCTCATACACCGATAAACTCATCTTT.